This TCR beta chain derives from a study of blood T cell repertoires in COVID-19. Sequencing was performed with immunoSEQ multiplex PCR; in TCRdb, only in-frame clones are kept and a portion is missing. The profile shows some 370,000 clones, 85% to 90% of them singletons. V shed 5 bases, J shed 3 bases, and the junction held 13 bases outside the gene matches. The CDR3 consists of 16 residues. Germline V CDR1 and CDR2: MDHEN, SYDVKM. This clonotype was obtained from a man aged 18-30 years with active or convalescent COVID-19. The sample comprised peripheral blood. The chain combines TRBV28 with TRBJ2-7; 7 nucleotides align to TRBD1. The CDR3 DNA reads as TGTGCCAGCAGTGAATCCGGGACAGTATCATACTACGAGCAGTACTTC. Amino acid sequence: CASSESGTVSYYEQYF.